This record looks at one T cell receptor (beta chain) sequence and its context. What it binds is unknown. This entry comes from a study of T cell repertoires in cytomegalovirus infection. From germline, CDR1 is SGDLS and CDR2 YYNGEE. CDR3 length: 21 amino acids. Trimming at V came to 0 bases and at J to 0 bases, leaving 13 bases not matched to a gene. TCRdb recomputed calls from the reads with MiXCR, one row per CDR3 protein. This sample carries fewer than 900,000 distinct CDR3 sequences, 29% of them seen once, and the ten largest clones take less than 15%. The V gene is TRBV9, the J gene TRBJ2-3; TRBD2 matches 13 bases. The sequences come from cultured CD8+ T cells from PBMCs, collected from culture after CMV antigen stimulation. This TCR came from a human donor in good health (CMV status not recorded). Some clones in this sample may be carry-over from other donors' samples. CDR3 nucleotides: TGTGCCAGCAGCGTAGGAGGGGGACTAGCGGGGCAACTGACTAGCACAGATACGCAGTATTTT. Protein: CASSVGGGLAGQLTSTDTQYF.